Listed below are T cell receptor beta chains from one sample, sequenced in a study of CXCR3-negative and CXCR3-positive naive CD8 T cells. TCRdb reprocessed the 5' RACE reads; each CDR3 protein has one entry and no DNA is given. The sample table sets out roughly 65,000 distinct CDR3 sequences. The specimen was naive CXCR3+ CD8+ T cells from blood. The receptor set was obtained from a human donor in good health. Some clones in this sample may be carry-over from other donors' samples. Each CDR3 is given with its conserved first and last residue. Fields, in order: J gene, CDR3 length, V gene, CDR3 protein.

J gene: TRBJ2-3
CDR3 length: 16
V gene: TRBV7-6
CDR3 protein: CASSLVVAGATDTQYF

J gene: TRBJ2-7
CDR3 length: 15
V gene: TRBV20-1
CDR3 protein: CSAPHRGFLVYEQYF

J gene: TRBJ1-2
CDR3 length: 14
V gene: TRBV20-1
CDR3 protein: CSARMDRADYGYTF

J gene: TRBJ2-2
CDR3 length: 17
V gene: TRBV14
CDR3 protein: CASSQFFAGSSGGELFF

J gene: TRBJ1-1
CDR3 length: 14
V gene: TRBV6-5
CDR3 protein: CASSYKTGRTEAFF

J gene: TRBJ1-1
CDR3 length: 15
V gene: TRBV4-1
CDR3 protein: CASSQAQGLNTEAFF

J gene: TRBJ2-1
CDR3 length: 12
V gene: TRBV3-1
CDR3 protein: CASSQAGGYSLF

J gene: TRBJ2-1
CDR3 length: 14
V gene: TRBV7-6
CDR3 protein: CASSLQGAFNEQFF

J gene: TRBJ2-7
CDR3 length: 15
V gene: TRBV7-6
CDR3 protein: CASSLGGTGAYEQYF

J gene: TRBJ2-7
CDR3 length: 15
V gene: TRBV29-1
CDR3 protein: CSVSPGTGAAVEQYF

J gene: TRBJ2-1
CDR3 length: 13
V gene: TRBV29-1
CDR3 protein: CSVGTGGGDEQFF

J gene: TRBJ2-3
CDR3 length: 16
V gene: TRBV20-1
CDR3 protein: CSAVPQSGLSTDTQYF

J gene: TRBJ1-2
CDR3 length: 12
V gene: TRBV5-6
CDR3 protein: CASSTANYGYTF

J gene: TRBJ1-1
CDR3 length: 13
V gene: TRBV19
CDR3 protein: CASSLVTGAEAFF

J gene: TRBJ2-3
CDR3 length: 14
V gene: TRBV7-3
CDR3 protein: CASSFAGSTDTQYF

J gene: TRBJ2-7
CDR3 length: 14
V gene: TRBV28
CDR3 protein: CASSFGTGLYEQYF

J gene: TRBJ1-4
CDR3 length: 12
V gene: TRBV29-1
CDR3 protein: CSVTGAGEKLFF

J gene: TRBJ2-7
CDR3 length: 15
V gene: TRBV28
CDR3 protein: CASSYVGALTYEQYF

J gene: TRBJ2-3
CDR3 length: 14
V gene: TRBV29-1
CDR3 protein: CSVPQGTRTDTQYF

J gene: TRBJ2-5
CDR3 length: 13
V gene: TRBV12-3/TRBV12-4
CDR3 protein: CASSYQIQETQYF

J gene: TRBJ1-1
CDR3 length: 15
V gene: TRBV7-6
CDR3 protein: CAISLAGGGSTEAFF

J gene: TRBJ1-4
CDR3 length: 13
V gene: TRBV19
CDR3 protein: CASSTRDLEKLFF

J gene: TRBJ2-5
CDR3 length: 16
V gene: TRBV7-9
CDR3 protein: CASSSPRGQGEETQYF

J gene: TRBJ1-2
CDR3 length: 13
V gene: TRBV20-1
CDR3 protein: CSATGTGAYGYTF

J gene: TRBJ1-4
CDR3 length: 15
V gene: TRBV6-6
CDR3 protein: CASRGTVVFGEKLFF

J gene: TRBJ2-2
CDR3 length: 15
V gene: TRBV12-5
CDR3 protein: CASGLSPGYSGELFF

J gene: TRBJ1-1
CDR3 length: 13
V gene: TRBV29-1
CDR3 protein: CSVRGEGLFEAFF

J gene: TRBJ2-3
CDR3 length: 15
V gene: TRBV7-3
CDR3 protein: CASSLELAPGDTQYF

J gene: TRBJ2-7
CDR3 length: 14
V gene: TRBV29-1
CDR3 protein: CSVERAGPVDEQYF

J gene: TRBJ1-4
CDR3 length: 13
V gene: TRBV29-1
CDR3 protein: CSVEIPGYEKLFF

J gene: TRBJ1-2
CDR3 length: 14
V gene: TRBV7-3
CDR3 protein: CASSFSPNGDGYTF

J gene: TRBJ2-1
CDR3 length: 18
V gene: TRBV14
CDR3 protein: CASSRPFPGRGLGNEQFF

J gene: TRBJ2-7
CDR3 length: 15
V gene: TRBV5-1
CDR3 protein: CTSSLSARPPSEQYF

J gene: TRBJ2-7
CDR3 length: 15
V gene: TRBV7-2
CDR3 protein: CASSLAGQISYEQYF

J gene: TRBJ1-1
CDR3 length: 13
V gene: TRBV7-9
CDR3 protein: CASSETPNTEAFF

J gene: TRBJ1-2
CDR3 length: 13
V gene: TRBV20-1
CDR3 protein: CSARVPATYGYTF

J gene: TRBJ2-7
CDR3 length: 16
V gene: TRBV7-7
CDR3 protein: CASSLGPAGGTYEQYF

J gene: TRBJ2-1
CDR3 length: 13
V gene: TRBV6-5
CDR3 protein: CASSYRVYNEQFF

J gene: TRBJ1-2
CDR3 length: 12
V gene: TRBV20-1
CDR3 protein: CSASGGGYGYTF

J gene: TRBJ2-3
CDR3 length: 13
V gene: TRBV15
CDR3 protein: CATSRGLTDTQYF

J gene: TRBJ2-7
CDR3 length: 11
V gene: TRBV6-2/TRBV6-3
CDR3 protein: CASRTSYEQYF

J gene: TRBJ2-7
CDR3 length: 17
V gene: TRBV5-4
CDR3 protein: CASSFYRRASGTYEQYF

J gene: TRBJ1-5
CDR3 length: 15
V gene: TRBV19
CDR3 protein: CASSLTEYSNQPQHF

J gene: TRBJ2-3
CDR3 length: 14
V gene: TRBV7-3
CDR3 protein: CASSKLIGTDTQYF

J gene: TRBJ2-7
CDR3 length: 14
V gene: TRBV6-2/TRBV6-3
CDR3 protein: CASSYREHFYEQYF

J gene: TRBJ2-2
CDR3 length: 14
V gene: TRBV7-8
CDR3 protein: CASGTGKATGELFF

J gene: TRBJ2-2
CDR3 length: 13
V gene: TRBV29-1
CDR3 protein: CSVVRLNTGELFF

J gene: TRBJ2-1
CDR3 length: 15
V gene: TRBV7-2
CDR3 protein: CASSLNRGSRNEQFF

J gene: TRBJ2-5
CDR3 length: 12
V gene: TRBV4-3
CDR3 protein: CASSQDRETQYF

J gene: TRBJ2-5
CDR3 length: 13
V gene: TRBV20-1
CDR3 protein: CSAGPPSQETQYF

J gene: TRBJ1-2
CDR3 length: 13
V gene: TRBV29-1
CDR3 protein: CSVILIRDYGYTF

J gene: TRBJ2-2
CDR3 length: 18
V gene: TRBV6-5
CDR3 protein: CASSYSGTGTRITGELFF

J gene: TRBJ2-5
CDR3 length: 12
V gene: TRBV5-5
CDR3 protein: CASSYTPETQYF

J gene: TRBJ2-1
CDR3 length: 13
V gene: TRBV2
CDR3 protein: CASAPSSYNEQFF

J gene: TRBJ2-1
CDR3 length: 16
V gene: TRBV11-3
CDR3 protein: CASSPWTSGGNNEQFF

J gene: TRBJ2-7
CDR3 length: 13
V gene: TRBV11-2
CDR3 protein: CASSLAGVEEQYF

J gene: TRBJ2-7
CDR3 length: 17
V gene: TRBV6-5
CDR3 protein: CASSYLSRDRGPFEQYF

J gene: TRBJ1-1
CDR3 length: 15
V gene: TRBV3-1
CDR3 protein: CASSQPSTGGTEAFF